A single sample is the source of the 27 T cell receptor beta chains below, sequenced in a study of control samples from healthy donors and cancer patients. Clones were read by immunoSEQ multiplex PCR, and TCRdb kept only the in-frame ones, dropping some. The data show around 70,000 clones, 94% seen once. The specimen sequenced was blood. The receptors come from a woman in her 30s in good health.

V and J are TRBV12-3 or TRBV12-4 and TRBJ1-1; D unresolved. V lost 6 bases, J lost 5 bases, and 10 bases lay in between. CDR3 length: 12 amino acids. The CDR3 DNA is TGTGCCAGCAGATCAGTCCCGACTGAAGCTTTCTTT. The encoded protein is CASRSVPTEAFF.

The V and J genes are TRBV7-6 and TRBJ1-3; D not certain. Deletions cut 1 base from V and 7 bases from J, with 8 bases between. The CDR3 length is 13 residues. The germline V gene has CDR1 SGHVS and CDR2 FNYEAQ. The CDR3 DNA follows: TGTGCCAGCAGCTTAGAGTCCTTGAACACCATATATTTT. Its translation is CASSLESLNTIYF.

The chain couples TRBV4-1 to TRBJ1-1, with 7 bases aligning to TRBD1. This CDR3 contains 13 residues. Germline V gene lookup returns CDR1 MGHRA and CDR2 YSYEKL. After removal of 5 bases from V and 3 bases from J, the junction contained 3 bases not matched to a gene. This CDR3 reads CASSIDRDTEAFF. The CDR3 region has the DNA TGCGCCAGCAGCATCGACAGGGACACTGAAGCTTTCTTT.

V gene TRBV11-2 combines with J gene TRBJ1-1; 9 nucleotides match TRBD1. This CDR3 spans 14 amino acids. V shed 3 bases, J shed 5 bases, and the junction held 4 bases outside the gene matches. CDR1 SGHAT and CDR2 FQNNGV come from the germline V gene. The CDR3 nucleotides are TGTGCCAGCAGCTTTGGGACAGGGCCAACTGAAGCTTTCTTT. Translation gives CASSFGTGPTEAFF.

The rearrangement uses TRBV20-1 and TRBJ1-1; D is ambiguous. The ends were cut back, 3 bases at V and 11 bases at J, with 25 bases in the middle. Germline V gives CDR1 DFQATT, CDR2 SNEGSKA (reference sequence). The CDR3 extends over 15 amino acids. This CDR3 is CSASREGDNPLRAFF. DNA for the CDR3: TGCAGTGCTAGTAGGGAGGGAGATAACCCCTTGAGGGCTTTCTTT.

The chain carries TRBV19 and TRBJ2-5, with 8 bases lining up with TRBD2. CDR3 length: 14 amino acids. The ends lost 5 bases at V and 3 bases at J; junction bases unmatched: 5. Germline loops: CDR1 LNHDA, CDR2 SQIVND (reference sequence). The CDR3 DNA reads TGTGCCAGTAGTGGGGGAGCGGGAGAAGAGACCCAGTACTTC. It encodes CASSGGAGEETQYF.

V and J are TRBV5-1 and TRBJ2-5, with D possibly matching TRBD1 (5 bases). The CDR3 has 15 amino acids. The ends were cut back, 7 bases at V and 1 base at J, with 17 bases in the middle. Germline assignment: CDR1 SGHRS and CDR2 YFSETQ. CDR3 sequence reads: CASADMGRAQETQYF. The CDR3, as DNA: TGCGCCAGCGCAGATATGGGCAGGGCCCAAGAGACCCAGTACTTC.

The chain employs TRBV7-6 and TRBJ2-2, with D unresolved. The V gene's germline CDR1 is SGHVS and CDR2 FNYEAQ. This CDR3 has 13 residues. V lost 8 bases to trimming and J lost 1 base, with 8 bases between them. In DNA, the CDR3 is TGTGCCAGCGCCCCAGGGAACACCGGGGAGCTGTTTTTT. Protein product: CASAPGNTGELFF.

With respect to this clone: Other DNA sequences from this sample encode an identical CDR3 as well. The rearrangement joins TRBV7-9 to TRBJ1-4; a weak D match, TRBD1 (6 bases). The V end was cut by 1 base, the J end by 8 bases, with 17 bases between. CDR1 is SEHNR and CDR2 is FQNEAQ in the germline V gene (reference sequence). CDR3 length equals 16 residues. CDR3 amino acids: CASSLGGRGAGEKLFF. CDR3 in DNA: TGTGCCAGCAGCTTAGGGGGCCGGGGGGCAGGGGAAAAACTGTTTTTT.

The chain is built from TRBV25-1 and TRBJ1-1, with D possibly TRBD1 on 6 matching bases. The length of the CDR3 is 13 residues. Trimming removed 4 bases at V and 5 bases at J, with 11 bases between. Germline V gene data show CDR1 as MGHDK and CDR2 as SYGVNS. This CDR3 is CASSVGGDTEAFF. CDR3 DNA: TGTGCCAGCAGTGTAGGGGGGGATACTGAAGCTTTCTTT.

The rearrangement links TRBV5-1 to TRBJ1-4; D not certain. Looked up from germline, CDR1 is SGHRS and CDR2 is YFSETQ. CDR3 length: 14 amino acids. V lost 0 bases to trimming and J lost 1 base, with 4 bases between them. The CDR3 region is CASSLGRTNEKLFF. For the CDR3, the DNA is TGCGCCAGCAGCTTGGGCAGAACTAATGAAAAACTGTTTTTT.

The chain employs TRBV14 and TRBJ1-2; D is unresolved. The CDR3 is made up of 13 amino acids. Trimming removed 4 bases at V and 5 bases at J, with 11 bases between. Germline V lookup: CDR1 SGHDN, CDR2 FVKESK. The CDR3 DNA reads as TGTGCCAGCAGCCCGCAGCCTGATTATGGCTACACCTTC. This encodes CASSPQPDYGYTF. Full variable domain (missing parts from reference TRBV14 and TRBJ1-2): EAGVTQFPSHSVIEKGQTVTLRCDPISGHDNLYWYRRVMGKEIKFLLHFVKESKQDESGMPNNRFLAERTGGTYSTLKVQPAELEDSGVYFCASSPQPDYGYTFGSGTRLTVV.

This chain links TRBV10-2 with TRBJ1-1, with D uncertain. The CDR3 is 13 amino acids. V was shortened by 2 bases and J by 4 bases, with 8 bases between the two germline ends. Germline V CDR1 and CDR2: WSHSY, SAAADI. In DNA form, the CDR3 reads TGCGCCAGCAGTGAGAATGAGGCCACTGAAGCTTTCTTT. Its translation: CASSENEATEAFF.

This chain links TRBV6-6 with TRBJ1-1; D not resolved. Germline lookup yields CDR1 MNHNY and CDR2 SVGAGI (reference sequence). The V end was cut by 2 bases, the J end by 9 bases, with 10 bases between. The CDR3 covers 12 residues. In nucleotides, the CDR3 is TGTGCCAGCAGTTACGAAGGGTTAAAAGCTTTCTTT. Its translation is CASSYEGLKAFF.

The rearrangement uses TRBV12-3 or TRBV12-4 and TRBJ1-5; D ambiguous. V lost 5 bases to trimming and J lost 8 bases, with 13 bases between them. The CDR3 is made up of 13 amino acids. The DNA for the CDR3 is TGTGCCAGCAGTACCGGGCTGAGCAAGCCCCAGCATTTT. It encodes CASSTGLSKPQHF.

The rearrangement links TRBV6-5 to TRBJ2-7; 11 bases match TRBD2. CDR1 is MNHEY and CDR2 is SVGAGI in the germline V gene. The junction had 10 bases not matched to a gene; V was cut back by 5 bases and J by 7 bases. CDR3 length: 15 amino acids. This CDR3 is CASSPTSGGTREQYV. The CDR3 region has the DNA TGTGCCAGCAGTCCCACTAGCGGGGGAACTCGGGAGCAGTACGTC.

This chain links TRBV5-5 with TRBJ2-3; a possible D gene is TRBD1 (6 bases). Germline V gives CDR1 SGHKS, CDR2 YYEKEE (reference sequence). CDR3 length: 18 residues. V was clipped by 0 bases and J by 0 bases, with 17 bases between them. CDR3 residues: CASSLGPPQGGSTDTQYF. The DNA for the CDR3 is TGTGCCAGCAGCTTGGGACCCCCACAGGGTGGGAGCACAGATACGCAGTATTTT.

As DNA, the CDR3 is TGTGCCAGCAGCCGGTACCTAGCGGGGGGAAAATCTGGGGCCAACGTCCTGACTTTC. Translation: CASSRYLAGGKSGANVLTF. V usage is TRBV3-1 (or the pseudogene TRBV3-2) and J usage is TRBJ2-6, with 11 nucleotides matching TRBD2. The germline gives CDR1 LGHDT, CDR2 YNNKEL (reference sequence). The CDR3 is 19 residues long. After removal of 4 bases from V and 1 base from J, the junction contained 9 bases not matched to a gene.

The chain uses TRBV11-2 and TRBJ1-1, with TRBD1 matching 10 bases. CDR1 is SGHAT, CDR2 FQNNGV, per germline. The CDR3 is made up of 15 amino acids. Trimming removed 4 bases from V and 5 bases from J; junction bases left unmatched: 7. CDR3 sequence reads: CASSSSDRGLTEAFF. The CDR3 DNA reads TGTGCCAGCAGCTCTTCCGACAGGGGGCTTACTGAAGCTTTCTTT.

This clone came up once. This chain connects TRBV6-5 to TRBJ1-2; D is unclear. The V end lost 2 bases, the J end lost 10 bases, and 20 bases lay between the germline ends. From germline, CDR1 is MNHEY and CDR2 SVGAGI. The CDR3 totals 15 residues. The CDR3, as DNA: TGTGCCAGCAGTTACAATCCCGTAGGGTTGGGTGTCTACACCTTC. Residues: CASSYNPVGLGVYTF.

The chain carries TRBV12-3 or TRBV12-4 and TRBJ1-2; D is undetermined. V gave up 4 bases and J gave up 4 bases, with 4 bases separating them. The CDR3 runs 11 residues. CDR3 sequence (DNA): TGTGCCAGCAGTTCCGGCTATGGCTACACCTTC. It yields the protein CASSSGYGYTF.

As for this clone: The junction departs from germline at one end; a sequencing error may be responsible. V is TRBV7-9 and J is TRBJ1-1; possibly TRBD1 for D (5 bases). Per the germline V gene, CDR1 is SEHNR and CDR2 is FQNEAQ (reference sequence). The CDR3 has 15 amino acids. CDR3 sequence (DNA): TGTGCCAGCAGCCTAGCGGGGGGGAGGAACACTGAAGCTTTCTTT. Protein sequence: CASSLAGGRNTEAFF. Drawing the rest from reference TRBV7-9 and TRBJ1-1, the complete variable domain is DTGVSQNPRHKITKRGQNVTFRCDPISEHNRLYWYRQTLGQGPEFLTYFQNEAQLEKSRLLSDRFSAERPKGSFSTLEIQRTEQGDSAMYLCASSLAGGRNTEAFFGQGTRLTVV.

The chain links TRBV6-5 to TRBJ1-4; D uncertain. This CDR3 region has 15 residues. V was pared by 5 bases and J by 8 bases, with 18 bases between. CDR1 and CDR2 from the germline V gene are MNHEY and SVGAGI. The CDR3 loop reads CASSLPRSIGEKLFF. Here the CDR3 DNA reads TGTGCCAGCAGTCTACCCCGTTCGATAGGGGAAAAACTGTTTTTT.

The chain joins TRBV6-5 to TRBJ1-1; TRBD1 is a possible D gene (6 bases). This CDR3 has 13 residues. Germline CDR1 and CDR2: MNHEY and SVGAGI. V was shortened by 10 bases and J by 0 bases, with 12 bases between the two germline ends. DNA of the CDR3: TGTGCCATCGACAGGAGAGTGAACACTGAAGCTTTCTTT. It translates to CAIDRRVNTEAFF.

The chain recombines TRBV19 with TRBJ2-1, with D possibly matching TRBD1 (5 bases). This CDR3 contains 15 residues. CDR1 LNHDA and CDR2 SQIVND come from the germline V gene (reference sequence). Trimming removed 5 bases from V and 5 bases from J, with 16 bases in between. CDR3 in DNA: TGTGCCAGTAGTTCATTTGACAGTGCGAACAATGAGCAGTTCTTC. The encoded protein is CASSSFDSANNEQFF.

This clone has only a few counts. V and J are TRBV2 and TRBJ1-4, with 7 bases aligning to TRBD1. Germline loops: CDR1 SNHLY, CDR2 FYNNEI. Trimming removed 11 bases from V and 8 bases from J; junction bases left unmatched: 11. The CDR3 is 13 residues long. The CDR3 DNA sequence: TGTGCCGGTAGAAGGGGGCTGCAGGAAAAACTGTTTTTT. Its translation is CAGRRGLQEKLFF.

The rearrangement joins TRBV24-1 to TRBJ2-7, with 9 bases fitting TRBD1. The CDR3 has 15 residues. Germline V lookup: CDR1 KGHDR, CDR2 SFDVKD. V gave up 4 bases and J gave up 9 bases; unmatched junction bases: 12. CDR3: CATSDTDDRGIGQYF. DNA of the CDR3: TGTGCCACCAGTGACACCGATGACAGGGGGATCGGGCAGTACTTC.